This passage covers 11 T cell receptor beta chains from one sample sequenced in a study of T cell responses to AZD1222 COVID-19 vaccine (dated by TCRdb to the early 2020s). The sample's time point label is to be understood as: baseline before first vaccination. What the treatment or condition label conveys for this sample: meningococcal conjugate vaccine given as trial control. The library relied on the immunoSEQ multiplex PCR assay. Drawn from immuneACCESS, this table holds only the in-frame rearrangements with V and J called that TCRdb kept. Clones are partly lost; checked studies trace under half to an unresolved V gene and leave the rest unexplained. Recorded for this sample are 110,000 to 150,000 clones; roughly 93% of them occurred a single time. The leading ten clones occupy around 0.9% of the sample. Sequencing was performed on peripheral blood, taken on day 0 of MenACWY control vaccination. The receptors here all came from an adult in good health.

J is TRBJ1-5 and V is TRBV4-1; no reliable D call. This CDR3 region has 16 residues. Germline V gene sequence: CDR1 MGHRA, CDR2 YSYEKL. V lost 0 bases, J lost 3 bases, and 12 bases lay in between. For the CDR3, the DNA is TGCGCCAGCAGCCAAGATCCGGGGAACACCAATCAGCCCCAGCATTTT. Its translation is CASSQDPGNTNQPQHF.

This chain links TRBV27 with TRBJ2-2; 7 bases agree with TRBD2. CDR1 MNHEY and CDR2 SMNVEV come from the germline V gene (reference sequence). The length of the CDR3 is 14 residues. After removal of 7 bases from V and 6 bases from J, the junction contained 8 bases not matched to a gene. The CDR3 nucleotides read TGTGCCAGCAATAGGGGAGGGTTCCCCGGGGAGCTGTTTTTT. Translated, it gives CASNRGGFPGELFF.

V usage is TRBV6-5 and J usage is TRBJ2-3; TRBD2 is a possible D gene (5 bases). CDR1 is MNHEY and CDR2 is SVGAGI in the germline V gene. The length of the CDR3 is 16 residues. V was clipped by 0 bases and J by 0 bases, with 10 bases between them. The CDR3 is CASSYSGGSSTDTQYF. As DNA, the CDR3 is TGTGCCAGCAGTTACTCTGGCGGGTCTAGCACAGATACGCAGTATTTT.

A few counts support this clone. The chain joins TRBV19 to TRBJ1-6, with D maybe TRBD1 (6 bases). The V end lost 6 bases, the J end lost 10 bases, and 16 bases lay between the germline ends. Germline-derived CDR1 and CDR2 are LNHDA and SQIVND (reference sequence). The CDR3 spans 14 residues. Here the CDR3 reads CASSTVQGRSPLHF. The CDR3 DNA reads as TGTGCCAGTAGCACCGTCCAGGGGCGATCACCCCTCCACTTT.

J is TRBJ2-2 and V is TRBV5-1; D unclear. The CDR3 extends over 14 amino acids. V shed 5 bases and J shed 3 bases, with 11 bases lying between them. CDR1 and CDR2 (germline): SGHRS, YFSETQ. The CDR3: CASSPLGYTGELFF. The CDR3, as DNA: TGCGCCAGCAGTCCCCTGGGCTACACCGGGGAGCTGTTTTTT. The variable domain in full, completed from reference TRBV5-1 and TRBJ2-2, reads KAGVTQTPRYLIKTRGQQVTLSCSPISGHRSVSWYQQTPGQGLQFLFEYFSETQRNKGNFPGRFSGRQFSNSRSEMNVSTLELGDSALYLCASSPLGYTGELFFGEGSRLTVL.

The chain is built from TRBV30 and TRBJ2-5; no reliable D call. The CDR3 runs 13 residues. From germline, CDR1 is GTSNPN and CDR2 SVGIG (reference sequence). V was pared by 3 bases and J by 0 bases, with 8 bases between. CDR3 bases: TGTGCCTGGAGGTTCGCGAACCAAGAGACCCAGTACTTC. It specifies CAWRFANQETQYF. Full variable domain (missing parts from reference TRBV30 and TRBJ2-5): SQTIHQWPATLVQPVGSPLSLECTVEGTSNPNLYWYRQAAGRGLQLLFYSVGIGQISSEVPQNLSASRPQDRQFILSSKKLLLSDSGFYLCAWRFANQETQYFGPGTRLLVL.

The genes are TRBV7-6 and TRBJ2-1, with a weak D call TRBD2 (10 bases). Germline V gene lookup returns CDR1 SGHVS and CDR2 FNYEAQ. Trimming pared 3 bases from V and 7 bases from J, leaving 31 bases between. CDR3 length: 20 residues. CDR3 sequence reads: CASSFPRDRESSGRINEQFF. CDR3 DNA sequence: TGTGCCAGCAGCTTTCCTCGGGACAGGGAGTCTAGCGGGAGAATTAATGAGCAGTTCTTC. The complete variable domain, with remaining parts taken from reference TRBV7-6 and TRBJ2-1, reads GAGVSQSPRYKVTKRGQDVALRCDPISGHVSLYWYRQALGQGPEFLTYFNYEAQQDKSGLPNDRFSAERPEGSISTLTIQRTEQRDSAMYRCASSFPRDRESSGRINEQFFGPGTRLTVL.

In this sample, this clone turned up a few times. This chain links TRBV5-6 with TRBJ1-2, with D perhaps TRBD1 (6 bases). Germline loops: CDR1 SGHDT, CDR2 YYEEEE. V was shortened by 4 bases and J by 7 bases, with 14 bases between the two germline ends. The CDR3 runs 13 residues. The CDR3 spells CASSHRGGGGYTF. The CDR3 bases are TGTGCCAGCAGCCACCGCGGGGGCGGTGGCTACACCTTC.

The DNA for the CDR3 is TGTGCCAGCAGCTTAGGAGGCTCTACAGATACGCAGTATTTT. Protein: CASSLGGSTDTQYF. The chain combines TRBV11-3 with TRBJ2-3; no clear D gene. The CDR3 runs to 14 residues. Deletions cut 1 base from V and 3 bases from J, with 8 bases between. The germline V gene encodes CDR1 SGHNT and CDR2 YENEEA.

The CDR3 spells CASSPFRGQNEQFF. For the CDR3, the DNA is TGCGCCAGCAGCCCTTTTAGGGGGCAGAATGAGCAGTTCTTC. The rearrangement joins TRBV5-1 to TRBJ2-1; the match to TRBD1 covers 7 bases. Germline-derived CDR1 and CDR2 are SGHRS and YFSETQ. This CDR3 is built from 14 residues. Trimming removed 4 bases from V and 7 bases from J; junction bases left unmatched: 8.

The chain has TRBV24-1 and TRBJ2-3; TRBD2 is a possible D gene (6 bases). V shed 5 bases and J shed 6 bases, with 23 bases lying between them. There are 17 residues in the CDR3. Germline V gives CDR1 KGHDR, CDR2 SFDVKD. CDR3 nucleotides: TGTGCCACCAGTGTCGGACCCGGACCAGAAGGAGGGGATACGCAGTATTTT. Amino acid sequence: CATSVGPGPEGGDTQYF.